These 19 T cell receptor beta chains were all obtained from the same sample, sequenced in a study of T cell responses to AZD1222 COVID-19 vaccine. Sequencing used immunoSEQ multiplex PCR; TCRdb keeps in-frame clones, though not all of them. The sample records 90,000 to 150,000 clones, about 83% being singletons. This material consisted of peripheral blood, taken on day 0 of AZD1222 vaccination. The receptors come from an adult in good health.

The chain has TRBV27 and TRBJ2-3; D unresolved. Looked up from germline, CDR1 is MNHEY and CDR2 is SMNVEV (reference sequence). This CDR3 has 13 residues. V gave up 5 bases and J gave up 13 bases, with 19 bases separating them. CDR3: CASSPPGSDLEYF. The CDR3 DNA follows: TGTGCCAGCAGTCCCCCGGGTTCGGATTTGGAGTATTTT.

The genes are TRBV6-2 or TRBV6-3 and TRBJ2-1; TRBD2 matches 13 bases. The J segment lost 8 bases and the V segment lost 2 bases, leaving 9 bases of the junction unmatched. The CDR3 is 17 residues long. Germline assignment: CDR1 MNHEY and CDR2 SVGEGT. The CDR3 bases are TGTGCCAGCAGTTACGGAAGGACTAGCGGGAGCGGTGATGAGCAGTTCTTC. It is translated as CASSYGRTSGSGDEQFF.

The chain uses TRBV6-2 or TRBV6-3 and TRBJ2-1; D is unclear. Germline CDR1 is MNHEY and CDR2 is SVGEGT. V was trimmed by 5 bases and J by 13 bases, leaving 15 bases between them. This CDR3 spans 12 amino acids. In DNA form, the CDR3 reads TGTGCCAGCAGTCCGAAAAGGGCTCGCCAGTTCTTC. Its protein is CASSPKRARQFF.

The J gene is TRBJ2-7, the V gene TRBV5-4; D may be TRBD1 (6 bases). The CDR3 loop spans 15 amino acids. V was trimmed by 0 bases and J by 9 bases, leaving 19 bases between them. Germline loops: CDR1 SGHNT, CDR2 YYREEE (reference sequence). The CDR3 reads CASSLVAGVFSGQYF. Here the CDR3 DNA reads TGTGCCAGCAGCTTGGTCGCAGGGGTCTTTTCTGGGCAGTACTTC. Filled out from reference TRBV5-4 and TRBJ2-7, the complete variable domain reads ETGVTQSPTHLIKTRGQQVTLRCSSQSGHNTVSWYQQALGQGPQFIFQYYREEENGRGNFPPRFSGLQFPNYSSELNVNALELDDSALYLCASSLVAGVFSGQYFGPGTRLTVT.

The DNA for the CDR3 is TGTGCCAGTCAATCCCAGGGTAACGATGAGCAGTTCTTC. Encoded protein: CASQSQGNDEQFF. This rearrangement joins TRBV19 to TRBJ2-1; possibly TRBD1 for D (5 bases). CDR3 length: 13 residues. Trimming took 8 bases from V and 8 from J, leaving 16 bases between them. CDR1 and CDR2 (germline): LNHDA, SQIVND (reference sequence).

The rearrangement links TRBV6-6 to TRBJ1-2, with D perhaps TRBD1 (6 bases). CDR1 and CDR2 from the germline V gene are MNHNY and SVGAGI (reference sequence). V gave up 4 bases and J gave up 2 bases, with 14 bases separating them. The CDR3 is made up of 15 amino acids. The CDR3 DNA follows: TGTGCCAGCAGTTCCCCGGAGGGGGGAAACTATGGCTACACCTTC. This codes for CASSSPEGGNYGYTF.

This clone occurred once. The chain employs TRBV11-3 and TRBJ2-2; tentative D call: TRBD2 (5 bases). Trimming took off 10 bases at V and 4 bases at J, with 16 bases between the two ends. CDR1 and CDR2 (germline): SGHNT, YENEEA. This CDR3 region has 14 residues. CDR3: CATDFPSGTGELFF. As DNA, the CDR3 is TGTGCCACGGATTTCCCAAGCGGCACCGGGGAGCTGTTTTTT.

The gene calls are TRBV25-1 and TRBJ1-2; no firm D call. Trimming took off 7 bases at V and 7 bases at J, with 16 bases between the two ends. CDR3 length: 13 amino acids. Germline CDR1 and CDR2: MGHDK and SYGVNS. The CDR3 nucleotides are TGTGCCAGCAACCGGGCGCCAGAAGGTGGCTACACCTTC. This encodes CASNRAPEGGYTF.

This chain joins TRBV19 and TRBJ2-4, with 9 bases matching TRBD1. The germline V gene has CDR1 LNHDA and CDR2 SQIVND (reference sequence). The trim removed 4 bases at V and 0 bases at J, leaving 4 bases unmatched. The CDR3 runs to 16 residues. This CDR3 is CASSTGTGRAKNIQYF. The CDR3 DNA is TGTGCCAGTAGTACAGGGACAGGGAGAGCCAAAAACATTCAGTACTTC.

The rearrangement links TRBV6-2 or TRBV6-3 to TRBJ2-1; 14 nucleotides line up with TRBD2. Germline CDR1 reads MNHEY; CDR2 reads SVGEGT. CDR3 length equals 15 residues. Trimming removed 6 bases from V and 7 bases from J; junction bases left unmatched: 5. CDR3 nucleotides: TGTGCCAGCAGCAGACTAGCGGGAGGGGAGAATGAGCAGTTCTTC. It translates to CASSRLAGGENEQFF.

The V gene is TRBV5-1, the J gene TRBJ2-2; perhaps TRBD1 as D (6 bases). The CDR3 extends over 15 amino acids. Germline CDR1 SGHRS, CDR2 YFSETQ. Trimming pared 3 bases from V and 3 bases from J, leaving 12 bases between. Written as DNA, the CDR3 is TGCGCCAGCAGCTCCCTAGCAGGGGACACCGGGGAGCTGTTTTTT. Encoded protein: CASSSLAGDTGELFF.

The V and J genes are TRBV10-1 and TRBJ2-1; D remains unclear. The CDR3 contains 16 residues. The germline V and J ends were trimmed by 8 bases and 0 bases, with 17 bases remaining between them. Germline lookup yields CDR1 WNHNN and CDR2 SYGVQD (reference sequence). CDR3 in DNA: TGCGCCAGCGACGTGGGTGGGAAGAGCTCCTACAATGAGCAGTTCTTC. Residues: CASDVGGKSSYNEQFF.

This chain uses TRBV4-3 with TRBJ2-1, with D possibly TRBD2 on 6 matching bases. The CDR3 totals 15 residues. CDR1 LGHNA and CDR2 YSLEER come from the germline V gene. The V gene lost 2 bases and the J gene lost 8 bases, with 16 bases spanning the gap. The CDR3 region has the DNA TGCGCCAGCAGCCAATCCACCGGAGGGTTGGATGAGCAGTTCTTC. Translated: CASSQSTGGLDEQFF.

This rearrangement joins TRBV24-1 to TRBJ1-4, with 11 bases aligning to TRBD1. The CDR3 runs 15 residues. Germline assignment: CDR1 KGHDR and CDR2 SFDVKD. Losses at the gene ends were 5 bases for V and 7 bases for J; bases not matched to a gene: 5. The CDR3 coding sequence is TGTGCCACCAGTGCTGGGACAGGGGGTCGTGAAAAACTGTTTTTT. It yields the protein CATSAGTGGREKLFF.

The V and J genes are TRBV9 and TRBJ2-3, with 7 nucleotides matching TRBD1. The CDR3 is 13 residues long. V gave up 1 base and J gave up 4 bases; unmatched junction bases: 0. Germline assignment: CDR1 SGDLS and CDR2 YYNGEE. CDR3 nucleotide sequence: TGTGCCAGCAGCGTAACAGGGGCAGATACGCAGTATTTT. Translating gives CASSVTGADTQYF.

The chain recombines TRBV7-2 with TRBJ2-7; D could derive from TRBD1 or TRBD2 (5 bases each). Looked up from germline, CDR1 is SGHTA and CDR2 is FQGNSA. V lost 5 bases and J lost 4, with 18 bases in between. This CDR3 has 15 residues. The CDR3 protein is CASSITGTTDYEQYF. CDR3 bases: TGTGCCAGCAGCATCACCGGGACCACGGATTACGAGCAGTACTTC.

The J gene is TRBJ1-6, the V gene TRBV15; no firm D call. V gave up 8 bases and J gave up 9 bases, with 14 bases separating them. Germline V CDR1 and CDR2: LNHNV, YYDKDF (reference sequence). There are 13 residues in the CDR3. CDR3 region: CATAGIYGSPLHF. CDR3 in DNA: TGTGCCACCGCAGGTATATATGGTTCACCCCTCCACTTT.

The chain uses TRBV12-3 or TRBV12-4 and TRBJ1-5, with D unresolved. V lost 2 bases, J lost 11 bases, and 10 bases lay in between. CDR3 length: 12 amino acids. The chain's CDR3 is CASSLNQWTQHF. The CDR3 DNA sequence: TGTGCCAGCAGTTTAAACCAATGGACCCAGCATTTT.

This chain links TRBV29-1 with TRBJ2-7, with 7 bases identical to TRBD1. V shed 7 bases and J 5 bases; nucleotides not matched to a gene: 17. This CDR3 is 15 amino acids long. The germline V gene encodes CDR1 SQVTM and CDR2 ANQGSEA. The CDR3 loop reads CSATGQIPTDNEQYF. The CDR3 DNA reads as TGCAGCGCAACGGGACAGATTCCTACAGACAACGAGCAGTACTTC.